A selection of T cell receptor beta chains follows, all from one sample in a study of shared clonotypes between healthy human individuals. Method: immunoSEQ multiplex PCR; TCRdb's copy keeps in-frame clones and lacks some. The table shows about 2,200,000 clones, with 93% occurring only once. Sequencing used naive CD8+ T cells from PBMCs. Receptor source: a man aged 18 to 30 in good health. Some clones in this sample may be carry-over from other donors' samples. Each CDR3 is given with its conserved first and last residue. Fields, in order: V gene, CDR3 length, J gene, D gene, clone size, CDR3 protein, CDR3 DNA. The D gene is left open where the match is weak. Where a row states a size, it is once, few, many or the class of an expanded clone; other rows omit it.

TRBV15	16	TRBJ2-2	TRBD1	-	CATSRFRDRGLGELFF	TGTGCCACCAGCAGGTTCCGGGACAGGGGGCTCGGGGAGCTGTTTTTT
TRBV4-1	17	TRBJ2-1	TRBD2	-	CASSQEKLAGSYNEQFF	TGCGCCAGCAGCCAGGAGAAACTAGCGGGTAGTTACAATGAGCAGTTCTTC
TRBV7-9	12	TRBJ1-1	-	-	CASSFEATEAFF	TGTGCCAGCAGCTTTGAGGCGACTGAAGCTTTCTTT
TRBV7-9	15	TRBJ1-2	-	-	CASSPFAGANYGYTF	TGTGCCAGCAGCCCGTTCGCGGGGGCTAACTATGGCTACACCTTC
TRBV19	15	TRBJ1-2	TRBD1	-	CASSPTGGEDYGYTF	TGTGCCAGTAGCCCGACAGGGGGCGAAGACTATGGCTACACCTTC
TRBV27	15	TRBJ2-7	-	-	CARSVLGVADYEQYF	TGTGCCAGGAGTGTGCTGGGGGTCGCAGACTACGAGCAGTACTTC
TRBV5-5	17	TRBJ1-1	-	-	CASSLAAGAGVFTEAFF	TGTGCCAGCAGCTTGGCCGCCGGGGCCGGGGTTTTCACTGAAGCTTTCTTT
TRBV10-2	16	TRBJ2-7	-	-	CASSDGWNRSFYEQYF	TGCGCCAGCAGTGATGGTTGGAACCGTTCCTTCTACGAGCAGTACTTC
TRBV5-8	18	TRBJ2-3	TRBD2	once	CASSSGTSGSQRTDTQYF	TGTGCCAGCAGCTCCGGGACTAGCGGGAGCCAACGGACAGATACGCAGTATTTT
TRBV7-9	13	TRBJ2-7	-	-	CASSRGTSYEQYF	TGTGCCAGCAGCCGCGGGACCTCCTACGAGCAGTACTTC
TRBV27	14	TRBJ1-2	TRBD1	-	CASSLTGAFRGYTF	TGTGCCAGCAGTTTGACAGGGGCATTTCGTGGCTACACCTTC
TRBV27	15	TRBJ2-3	TRBD2	-	CASSFVSGSPDTQYF	TGTGCCAGCAGTTTTGTTAGCGGGAGCCCAGATACGCAGTATTTT
TRBV10-2	13	TRBJ2-7	TRBD1	-	CASCRDSAAEQYF	TGCGCCAGTTGCCGGGACAGCGCGGCCGAGCAGTACTTC
TRBV28	16	TRBJ2-1	TRBD2	-	CASSSPYEREGLEQFF	TGTGCCAGCAGTTCCCCCTACGAGCGGGAGGGCCTCGAGCAGTTCTTC
TRBV28	14	TRBJ2-5	-	-	CASRTLGNRETQYF	TGTGCCAGCAGAACCCTAGGGAATCGGGAGACCCAGTACTTC
TRBV27	13	TRBJ1-2	-	-	CASSLRGNYGYTF	TGTGCCAGCAGTTTGAGGGGGAACTATGGCTACACCTTC
TRBV28	15	TRBJ2-7	TRBD1	-	CASSLRTDRGREQYF	TGTGCCAGCAGTTTAAGGACGGACAGGGGGCGCGAGCAGTACTTC
TRBV13	13	TRBJ1-1	TRBD1	-	CASSLTGGTEAFF	TGTGCCAGCAGCTTGACAGGGGGCACTGAAGCTTTCTTT
TRBV4-3	17	TRBJ1-3	-	-	CASSQEFRLSSGNTIYF	TGCGCCAGCAGCCAAGAGTTTAGATTGAGCTCTGGAAACACCATATATTTT
TRBV6-5	15	TRBJ1-5	TRBD1	-	CASSFGTGLNQPQHF	TGTGCCAGCAGTTTCGGGACAGGCCTAAATCAGCCCCAGCATTTT
TRBV28	14	TRBJ2-7	TRBD1	-	CATRDRGFTYEQYF	TGTGCCACCCGGGACAGGGGTTTTACCTACGAGCAGTACTTC
TRBV27	13	TRBJ2-1	-	-	CASSLTSINEQFF	TGTGCCAGCAGTTTAACTAGTATAAATGAGCAGTTCTTC
TRBV9	15	TRBJ2-1	-	-	CASTTGGSKGNEQFF	TGTGCCAGCACCACCGGCGGGTCAAAGGGCAATGAGCAGTTCTTC
TRBV9	14	TRBJ2-5	-	-	CASSVGSGKETQYF	TGTGCCAGCAGCGTAGGTTCAGGGAAAGAGACCCAGTACTTC
TRBV4-3	16	TRBJ2-7	TRBD1	-	CASSQDTRQGEHEQYF	TGCGCCAGCAGCCAAGACACTAGACAGGGAGAACACGAGCAGTACTTC
TRBV9	13	TRBJ1-2	TRBD1	-	CASSLGTGDGYTF	TGTGCCAGCAGCCTGGGGACAGGGGATGGCTACACCTTC
TRBV9	16	TRBJ2-7	-	-	CASSVGLTGSGYEQYF	TGTGCCAGCAGCGTGGGGCTGACAGGTAGCGGGTACGAGCAGTACTTC
TRBV19	14	TRBJ1-2	-	-	CASTPGRDNYGYTF	TGTGCCAGTACCCCAGGGAGGGACAACTATGGCTACACCTTC
TRBV15	13	TRBJ2-7	-	-	CATASSGKGEQYF	TGTGCCACGGCGAGCTCAGGGAAGGGCGAGCAGTACTTC
TRBV11-2	14	TRBJ2-7	-	-	CASSLASDGYEQYF	TGTGCCAGCAGCTTAGCTTCTGACGGCTACGAGCAGTACTTC
TRBV6-5	15	TRBJ1-5	TRBD1	few	CASREDRGDNQPQHF	TGTGCCAGCAGAGAGGACAGGGGGGACAATCAGCCCCAGCATTTT
TRBV27	15	TRBJ1-2	-	-	CASSLSPVGYYGYTF	TGTGCCAGCAGTTTAAGCCCCGTGGGGTACTATGGCTACACCTTC